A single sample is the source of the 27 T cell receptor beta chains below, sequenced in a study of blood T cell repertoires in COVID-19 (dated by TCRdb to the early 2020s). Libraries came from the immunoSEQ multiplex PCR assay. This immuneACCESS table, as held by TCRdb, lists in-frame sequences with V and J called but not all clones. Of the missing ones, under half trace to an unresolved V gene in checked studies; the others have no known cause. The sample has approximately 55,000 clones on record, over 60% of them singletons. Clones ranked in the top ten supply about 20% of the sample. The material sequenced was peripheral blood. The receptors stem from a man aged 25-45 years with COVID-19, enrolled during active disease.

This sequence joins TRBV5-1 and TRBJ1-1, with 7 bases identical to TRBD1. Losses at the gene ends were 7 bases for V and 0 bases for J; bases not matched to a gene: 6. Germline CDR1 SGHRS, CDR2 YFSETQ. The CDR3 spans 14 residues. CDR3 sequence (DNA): TGCGCCAGCTACAGGGGCGGAATGAACACTGAAGCTTTCTTT. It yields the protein CASYRGGMNTEAFF.

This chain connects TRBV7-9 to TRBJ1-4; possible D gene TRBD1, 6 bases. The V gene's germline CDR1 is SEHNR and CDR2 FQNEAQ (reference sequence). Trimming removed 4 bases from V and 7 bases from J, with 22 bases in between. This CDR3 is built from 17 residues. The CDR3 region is CASSSSIEGGRAEKLFF. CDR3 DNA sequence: TGTGCCAGCAGCTCTTCTATCGAGGGGGGGCGAGCTGAAAAACTGTTTTTT.

The CDR3 is CASSPRTSGSAEQFF. DNA for the CDR3: TGTGCCAGCAGCCCGCGGACTAGCGGGAGTGCTGAGCAGTTCTTC. The rearrangement links TRBV9 to TRBJ2-1; 13 bases align to TRBD2. Germline CDR1 reads SGDLS; CDR2 reads YYNGEE. Trimming at V came to 4 bases and at J to 9 bases, leaving 7 bases not matched to a gene. The CDR3 contains 15 residues.

The CDR3 DNA is TGTGCCAGCAGCCAAGATTTTGGCATCTCCTACGAGCAGTACTTC. The encoded protein is CASSQDFGISYEQYF. The V call is TRBV4-2, the J call TRBJ2-7; D gene ambiguous. V gave up 0 bases and J gave up 0 bases, with 9 bases separating them. The V gene's germline CDR1 is LGHNA and CDR2 YNFKEQ. The CDR3 is made up of 15 amino acids.

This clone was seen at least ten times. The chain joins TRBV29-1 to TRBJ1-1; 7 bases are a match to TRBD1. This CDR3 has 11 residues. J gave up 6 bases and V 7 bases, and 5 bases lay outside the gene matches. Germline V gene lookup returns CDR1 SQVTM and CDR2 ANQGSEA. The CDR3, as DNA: TGCAGCGCCAGAGGGACAGCTGAAGCTTTCTTT. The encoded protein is CSARGTAEAFF. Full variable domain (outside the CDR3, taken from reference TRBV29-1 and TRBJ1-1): SAVISQKPSRDICQRGTSLTIQCQVDSQVTMMFWYRQQPGQSLTLIATANQGSEATYESGFVIDKFPISRPNLTFSTLTVSNMSPEDSSIYLCSARGTAEAFFGQGTRLTVV.

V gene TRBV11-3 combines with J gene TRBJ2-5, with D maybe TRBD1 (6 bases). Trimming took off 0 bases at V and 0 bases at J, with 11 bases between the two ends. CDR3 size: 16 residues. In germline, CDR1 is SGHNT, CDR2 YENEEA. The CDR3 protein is CASSLDQSGDQETQYF. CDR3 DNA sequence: TGTGCCAGCAGCTTAGATCAATCAGGGGACCAAGAGACCCAGTACTTC.

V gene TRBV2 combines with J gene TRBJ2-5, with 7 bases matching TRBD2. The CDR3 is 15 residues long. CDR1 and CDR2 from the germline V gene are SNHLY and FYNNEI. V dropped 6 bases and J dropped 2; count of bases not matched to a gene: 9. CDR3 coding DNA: TGTGCCAGCAGAAAGAGGCGGGAGTTACAAGAGACCCAGTACTTC. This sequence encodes CASRKRRELQETQYF.

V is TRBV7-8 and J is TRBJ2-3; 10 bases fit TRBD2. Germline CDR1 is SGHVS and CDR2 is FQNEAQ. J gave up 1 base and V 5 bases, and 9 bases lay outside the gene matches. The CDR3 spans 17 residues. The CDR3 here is CASSPIIGTSGTDTQYF. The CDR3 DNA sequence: TGTGCCAGCAGCCCCATTATCGGGACTAGCGGCACAGATACGCAGTATTTT.

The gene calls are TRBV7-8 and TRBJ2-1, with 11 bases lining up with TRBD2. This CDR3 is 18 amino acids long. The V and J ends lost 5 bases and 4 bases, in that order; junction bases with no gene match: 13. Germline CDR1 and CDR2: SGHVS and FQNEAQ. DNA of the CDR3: TGTGCCAGCAGCCCTAGGGCTAGCGGGGGGAAACTTTACAATGAGCAGTTCTTC. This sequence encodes CASSPRASGGKLYNEQFF.

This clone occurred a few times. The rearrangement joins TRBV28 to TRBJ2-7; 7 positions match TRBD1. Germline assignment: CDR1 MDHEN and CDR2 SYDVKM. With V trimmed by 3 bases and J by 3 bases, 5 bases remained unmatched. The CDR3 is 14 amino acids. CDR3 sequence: CASSLSAGGYEQYF. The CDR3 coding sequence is TGTGCCAGCAGTTTGTCGGCAGGGGGCTACGAGCAGTACTTC.

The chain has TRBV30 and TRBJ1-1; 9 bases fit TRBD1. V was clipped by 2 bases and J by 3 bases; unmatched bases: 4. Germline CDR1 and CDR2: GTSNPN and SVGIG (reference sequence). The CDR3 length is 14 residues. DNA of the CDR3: TGTGCCTGGAGTAGGACAGGGGTGTACACTGAAGCTTTCTTT. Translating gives CAWSRTGVYTEAFF.

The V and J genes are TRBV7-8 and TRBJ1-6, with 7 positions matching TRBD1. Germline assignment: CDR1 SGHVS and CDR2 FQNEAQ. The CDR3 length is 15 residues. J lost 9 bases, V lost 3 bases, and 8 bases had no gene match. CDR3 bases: TGTGCCAGCAGCTTGGGACAGAGTGATGGTTCACCCCTCCACTTT. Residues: CASSLGQSDGSPLHF.

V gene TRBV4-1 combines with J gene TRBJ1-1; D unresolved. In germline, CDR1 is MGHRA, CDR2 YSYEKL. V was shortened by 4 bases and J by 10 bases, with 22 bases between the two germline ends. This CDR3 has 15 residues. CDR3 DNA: TGCGCCAGCAGCCGCTGGGCAGTCATTGAACGTGGAGCTTTCTTT. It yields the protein CASSRWAVIERGAFF.

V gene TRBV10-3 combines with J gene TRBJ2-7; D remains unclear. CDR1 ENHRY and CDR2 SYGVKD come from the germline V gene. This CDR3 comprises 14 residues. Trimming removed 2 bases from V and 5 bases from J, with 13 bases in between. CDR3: CAISEIGYSDEQYF. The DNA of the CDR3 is TGTGCCATCAGTGAGATCGGGTATAGTGACGAGCAGTACTTC.

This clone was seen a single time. The CDR3 protein is CASSFNRGHYEQYF. The CDR3 region has the DNA TGTGCCAGCAGCTTCAACAGGGGCCACTACGAGCAGTACTTC. The chain has TRBV5-6 and TRBJ2-7; TRBD1 agrees at 7 bases. V dropped 2 bases and J dropped 3; count of bases not matched to a gene: 5. CDR1 is SGHDT and CDR2 is YYEEEE in the germline V gene. This CDR3 has 14 amino acids.

The CDR3 here is CASSLIGRGGKSTDTQYF. DNA of the CDR3: TGCGCCAGCAGCTTGATTGGTCGCGGCGGGAAAAGCACAGATACGCAGTATTTT. The chain uses TRBV5-1 and TRBJ2-3; D possibly corresponds to TRBD2 (6 bases). The CDR3 is 18 residues long. The V gene's germline CDR1 is SGHRS and CDR2 YFSETQ. The V end was cut by 1 base, the J end by 0 bases, with 18 bases between.

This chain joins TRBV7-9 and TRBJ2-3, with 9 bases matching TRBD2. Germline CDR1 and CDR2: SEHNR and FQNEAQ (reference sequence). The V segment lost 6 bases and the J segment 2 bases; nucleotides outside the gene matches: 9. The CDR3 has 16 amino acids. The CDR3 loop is CASSPLRGGPTDTQYF. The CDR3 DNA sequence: TGTGCCAGCAGTCCGCTGCGGGGGGGCCCCACAGATACGCAGTATTTT.

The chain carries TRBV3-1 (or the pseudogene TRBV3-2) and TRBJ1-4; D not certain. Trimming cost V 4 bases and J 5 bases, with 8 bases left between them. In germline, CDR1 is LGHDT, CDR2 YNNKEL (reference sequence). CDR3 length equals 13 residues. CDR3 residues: CASSPTGNEKLFF. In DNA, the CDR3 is TGTGCCAGCAGCCCCACGGGGAATGAAAAACTGTTTTTT.

This CDR3 reads CASSPQGMNTEAFF. The CDR3 DNA sequence: TGTGCCAGCAGCCCGCAGGGGATGAACACTGAAGCTTTCTTT. The gene calls are TRBV2 and TRBJ1-1; D might be TRBD1 (6 bases). The germline CDR1 and CDR2 sequences are SNHLY and FYNNEI. V shed 6 bases and J shed 0 bases, with 11 bases lying between them. The CDR3 loop spans 14 amino acids.

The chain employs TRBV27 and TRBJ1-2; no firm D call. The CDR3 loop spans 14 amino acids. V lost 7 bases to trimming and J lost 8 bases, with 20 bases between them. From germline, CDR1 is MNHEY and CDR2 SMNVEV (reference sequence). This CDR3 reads CASTITGNSPGYTF. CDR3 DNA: TGTGCCAGCACGATTACGGGAAACAGTCCCGGCTACACCTTC.

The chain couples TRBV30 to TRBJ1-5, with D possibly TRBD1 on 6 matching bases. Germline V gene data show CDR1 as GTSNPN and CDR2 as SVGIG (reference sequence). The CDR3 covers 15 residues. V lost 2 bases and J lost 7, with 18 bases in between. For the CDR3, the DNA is TGTGCCTGGAGTCCTAAATTGGGGCAGGGGCAGCCCCAGCATTTT. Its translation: CAWSPKLGQGQPQHF.

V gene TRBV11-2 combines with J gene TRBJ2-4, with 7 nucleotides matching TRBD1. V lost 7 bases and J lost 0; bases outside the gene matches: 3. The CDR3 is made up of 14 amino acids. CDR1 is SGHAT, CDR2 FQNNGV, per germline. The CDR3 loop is CASTPGGAKNIQYF. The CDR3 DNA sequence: TGTGCCAGCACCCCAGGGGGAGCCAAAAACATTCAGTACTTC.

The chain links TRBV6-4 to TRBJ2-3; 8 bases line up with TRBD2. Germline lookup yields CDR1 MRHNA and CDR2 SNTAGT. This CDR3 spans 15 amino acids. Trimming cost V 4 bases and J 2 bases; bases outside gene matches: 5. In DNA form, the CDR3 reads TGTGCCAGCAGTGCGAGCGGGGGAGTCACAGATACGCAGTATTTT. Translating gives CASSASGGVTDTQYF.

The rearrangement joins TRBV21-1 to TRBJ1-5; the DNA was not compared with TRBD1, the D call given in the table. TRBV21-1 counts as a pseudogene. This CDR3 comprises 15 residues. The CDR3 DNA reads TGTGCCAGCTCCCCCCCGCGCAGGTCAAATCAGCCCCAGCATTTT. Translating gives CASSPPRRSNQPQHF.

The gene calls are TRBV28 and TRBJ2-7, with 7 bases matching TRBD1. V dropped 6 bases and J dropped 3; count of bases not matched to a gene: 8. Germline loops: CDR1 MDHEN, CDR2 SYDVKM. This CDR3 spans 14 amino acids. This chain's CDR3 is CASRKDRRGYEQYF. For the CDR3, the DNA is TGTGCCAGCAGGAAGGACAGGAGAGGCTACGAGCAGTACTTC. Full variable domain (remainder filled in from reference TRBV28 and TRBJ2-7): DVKVTQSSRYLVKRTGEKVFLECVQDMDHENMFWYRQDPGLGLRLIYFSYDVKMKEKGDIPEGYSVSREKKERFSLILESASTNQTSMYLCASRKDRRGYEQYFGPGTRLTVT.

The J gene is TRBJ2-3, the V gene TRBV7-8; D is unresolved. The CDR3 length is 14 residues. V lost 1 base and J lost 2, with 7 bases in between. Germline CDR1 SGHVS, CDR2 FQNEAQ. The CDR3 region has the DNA TGTGCCAGCAGCTTAGACGGGTTCACAGATACGCAGTATTTT. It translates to CASSLDGFTDTQYF.

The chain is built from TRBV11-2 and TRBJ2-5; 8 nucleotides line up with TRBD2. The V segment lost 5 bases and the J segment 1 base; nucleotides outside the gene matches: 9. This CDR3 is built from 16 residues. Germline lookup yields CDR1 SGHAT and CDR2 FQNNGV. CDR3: CASSPPGLGAQETQYF. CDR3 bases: TGTGCCAGCAGCCCCCCGGGACTAGGGGCCCAAGAGACCCAGTACTTC. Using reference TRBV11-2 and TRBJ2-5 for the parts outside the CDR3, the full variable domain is EAGVAQSPRYKIIEKRQSVAFWCNPISGHATLYWYQQILGQGPKLLIQFQNNGVVDDSQLPKDRFSAERLKGVDSTLKIQPAKLEDSAVYLCASSPPGLGAQETQYFGPGTRLLVL.